The source of this TCR beta chain is a study of blood T cells in healthy people across ages. Regarding the study as a whole: Compared with aged donors, long-lived donors showed fewer expanded clones, suggesting selection.

PCR was performed a second time for about 6 to 11 cycles using a sample-barcoded 5' primer and a J-beta primer mix. TCRdb reanalysed the 5' RACE reads using MiXCR and keeps one entry per CDR3 protein. The table shows roughly 500,000 distinct CDR3 sequences, with 24% occurring only once. This clonotype was seen only a few times. Its antigen is currently unknown. CDR1 is SGHTA, CDR2 FQGNSA, per germline. J was trimmed by 2 bases and V by 1 base; bases with no gene match: 4. The CDR3 has 16 residues. The same data also contributed to another study, on T cells of mothers and their children.

The V call is TRBV7-2, the J call TRBJ2-1; 8 bases agree with TRBD2. The origin of this receptor is a boy aged 10-17 years in good health. The material sequenced was blood. In nucleotides, the CDR3 is TGTGCCAGCAGCTTAGTAGCGGGGCCCGCCTACAATGAGCAGTTCTTC. This codes for CASSLVAGPAYNEQFF.